This TCR beta chain appears in the sequencing data of a study of cytomegalovirus exposure and HLA in healthy donors. This clone appeared a few times. Per the germline V gene, CDR1 is SGHNT and CDR2 is YYREEE (reference sequence). The CDR3 is made up of 15 amino acids. V shed 4 bases and J shed 1 base, with 14 bases lying between them. The PCR used 60 Vbeta and 13 Jbeta primers. TCRdb keeps only in-frame clones here, not all; method: immunoSEQ multiplex PCR. The table has fewer than 150,000 clones, approximately 80% seen once. This sequence originates from a woman between 35 and 50 years old in good health and CMV-seropositive. The material sequenced was PBMCs. The chain recombines TRBV5-4 with TRBJ2-5; D may be TRBD1 (5 bases). The CDR3 protein is CASSPLGAAQETQYF. The CDR3 DNA reads as TGTGCCAGCAGCCCACTTGGGGCAGCCCAAGAGACCCAGTACTTC.